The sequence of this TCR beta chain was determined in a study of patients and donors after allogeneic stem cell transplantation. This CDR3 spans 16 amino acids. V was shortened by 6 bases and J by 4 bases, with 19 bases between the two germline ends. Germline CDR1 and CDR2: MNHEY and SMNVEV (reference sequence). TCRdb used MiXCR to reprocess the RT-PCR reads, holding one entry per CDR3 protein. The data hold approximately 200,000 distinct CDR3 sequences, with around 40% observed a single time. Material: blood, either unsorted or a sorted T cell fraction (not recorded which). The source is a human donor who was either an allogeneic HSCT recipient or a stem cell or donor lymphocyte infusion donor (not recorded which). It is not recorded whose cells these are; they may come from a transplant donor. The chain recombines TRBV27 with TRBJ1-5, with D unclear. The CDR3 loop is CASRNPSRRVNQPQHF. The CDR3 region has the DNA TGTGCCAGCAGGAACCCCTCCAGGCGGGTAAATCAGCCCCAGCATTTT.